In its sample, the clone carrying this TCR beta chain was seen many times. Its antigen remains unidentified. Amplification of TCR beta CDR3 regions used RNA transcripts. First-round RT-PCR with HTBI primers preceded a second-round multiplex PCR. TCRdb fed the multiplex PCR reads into MiXCR, producing one record per CDR3 protein. The sample lists fewer than 350,000 distinct CDR3 sequences, 15% to 20% occurring once. Germline V gene lookup returns CDR1 SNHLY and CDR2 FYNNEI. Trimming removed 1 base from V and 5 bases from J, with 11 bases in between. The CDR3 covers 14 residues. The data were obtained in a study of Graves' ophthalmopathy and Graves' hyperthyroidism. Findings and limits, study-wide: For separating ophthalmopathy from stable hyperthyroidism, a 13-signature model gave under 90% sensitivity and 65% to 82% specificity. Both a roughly 70% sensitivity and an approximately 72% specificity characterized the model's predictions of ophthalmopathy progression. Appearing in blood as well were most expanded thyroid clonotypes above 0.001 frequency.

This TCR was sampled from an adult man with Graves' ophthalmopathy. The specimen sequenced was peripheral blood. The chain carries TRBV2 and TRBJ2-5, with D unclear. Written as DNA, the CDR3 is TGTGCCAGCAGTGAAGGTTCCCGGCGGGAGACCCAGTACTTC. Translating it yields CASSEGSRRETQYF.